These 18 T cell receptor beta chains share one sample of origin, sequenced in a study of CD8+ T cells in alopecia areata. cDNA serving as the sequencing template came from extracted, reverse transcribed RNA. Sequencing used immunoSEQ multiplex PCR; TCRdb keeps in-frame clones, though not all of them. The repertoire includes about 180,000 clones, roughly 50% of them detected once, and 9.5% to 14% sits in the top ten. As to treatment: oral pan-JAK inhibitor, 5-10 mg twice daily. The sequenced sample was CD8+ T cells sorted from blood, obtained at week 24, from a patient treated with tofacitinib. The receptor set was obtained from a human donor with alopecia areata.

This chain connects TRBV11-3 to TRBJ2-3, with 7 bases aligning to TRBD2. Germline CDR1 reads SGHNT; CDR2 reads YENEEA. J was trimmed by 0 bases and V by 5 bases; bases with no gene match: 11. The CDR3 is 17 amino acids. The CDR3, as DNA: TGTGCCAGCAGCGACTTCCCCGGGACTACCAGCACAGATACGCAGTATTTT. It translates to CASSDFPGTTSTDTQYF.

This clone showed up just a few times. The gene calls are TRBV5-1 and TRBJ2-2; D gene uncertain. The V end lost 1 base, the J end lost 5 bases, and 18 bases lay between the germline ends. The CDR3 is 17 residues long. Germline CDR1 SGHRS, CDR2 YFSETQ. CDR3 region: CASSLLPTDATTGELFF. DNA for the CDR3: TGCGCCAGCAGCTTGTTACCGACCGATGCCACAACCGGGGAGCTGTTTTTT.

This clone has only one observation. This sample includes further DNA sequences coding for the same CDR3. The rearrangement links TRBV11-2 to TRBJ1-5, with D unclear. Germline V gene lookup returns CDR1 SGHAT and CDR2 FQNNGV. The CDR3 runs to 13 residues. V dropped 1 base and J dropped 4 bases, with 5 bases sitting between them. For the CDR3, the DNA is TGTGCCAGCAGCTTAGGCAGAAATCAGCCCCAGCATTTT. Protein product: CASSLGRNQPQHF.

This clone was observed a handful of times. The V and J genes are TRBV9 and TRBJ2-3; the D is unclear. The ends were cut back, 0 bases at V and 2 bases at J, with 10 bases in the middle. Germline CDR1 is SGDLS and CDR2 is YYNGEE. There are 15 residues in the CDR3. CDR3 in DNA: TGTGCCAGCAGCGTAGGTGGTCAAACCACAGATACGCAGTATTTT. Protein: CASSVGGQTTDTQYF.

J is TRBJ2-7 and V is TRBV15; 8 nucleotides agree with TRBD1. Germline V gene data show CDR1 as LNHNV and CDR2 as YYDKDF (reference sequence). This CDR3 spans 12 amino acids. Trimming took 6 bases from V and 2 from J; bases not matched to a gene: 0. For the CDR3, the DNA is TGTGCCACCAGGGGACAGGCCTACGAGCAGTACTTC. It yields the protein CATRGQAYEQYF.

The gene calls are TRBV29-1 and TRBJ1-2, with 10 bases identical to TRBD1. V shed 4 bases and J 4 bases; nucleotides not matched to a gene: 9. Germline CDR1 reads SQVTM; CDR2 reads ANQGSEA. The CDR3 spans 15 residues. In DNA, the CDR3 is TGCAGCGTTGGTCAAACGACAGGGGGCGTCTATGGCTACACCTTC. This sequence encodes CSVGQTTGGVYGYTF.

With regard to this clone: A junction boundary mismatches the germline segment, possibly from a read error. The chain joins TRBV5-1 to TRBJ1-2; the D gene is possibly TRBD1 (6 bases). Germline V gives CDR1 SGHRS, CDR2 YFSETQ. CDR3 length equals 11 residues. Written as DNA, the CDR3 is TGCGCCAGCAGGGGACAAGCCATTCGGACGTTC. As protein: CASRGQAIRTF.

The rearrangement links TRBV2 to TRBJ1-2; unclear D gene. The V end was cut by 6 bases, the J end by 11 bases, with 13 bases between. CDR3 size: 11 residues. The germline V gene encodes CDR1 SNHLY and CDR2 FYNNEI. As DNA, the CDR3 is TGTGCCAGCAGAATAGGTTGGGTTTACACCTTC. Its protein is CASRIGWVYTF.

This chain connects TRBV6-5 to TRBJ2-1; D remains ambiguous. The CDR3 has 11 amino acids. The ends were cut back, 4 bases at V and 10 bases at J, with 8 bases in the middle. From germline, CDR1 is MNHEY and CDR2 SVGAGI. The CDR3: CASSFSHEQFF. The DNA for the CDR3 is TGTGCCAGCAGTTTTAGCCACGAGCAGTTCTTC.

The chain joins TRBV7-6 to TRBJ1-2; 8 nucleotides match TRBD1. Losses at the gene ends were 4 bases for V and 4 bases for J; bases not matched to a gene: 17. Germline CDR1 SGHVS, CDR2 FNYEAQ. The CDR3 loop spans 18 amino acids. CDR3 nucleotide sequence: TGTGCCAGCAGCTCGATCCCTCAGGGGGCGAGGGTAACCTATGGCTACACCTTC. It specifies CASSSIPQGARVTYGYTF.

The chain joins TRBV2 to TRBJ2-7; no firm D call. The CDR3 covers 12 residues. V shed 6 bases and J shed 1 base, with 7 bases lying between them. Germline V gene sequence: CDR1 SNHLY, CDR2 FYNNEI. The CDR3 region has the DNA TGTGCCAGCAGCACCGGTTCCTACGAGCAGTACTTC. It encodes CASSTGSYEQYF.

This chain connects TRBV7-8 to TRBJ2-4, with D unresolved. Per the germline V gene, CDR1 is SGHVS and CDR2 is FQNEAQ. Trimming left V 2 bases short and J 0 bases short, with 5 bases between. The CDR3 has 14 residues. The chain's CDR3 is CASSLRLAKNIQYF. As DNA, the CDR3 is TGTGCCAGCAGCTTACGTCTAGCCAAAAACATTCAGTACTTC. Based on the CDR3 plus reference TRBV7-8 and TRBJ2-4, the full variable domain is GAGVSQSPRYKVAKRGQDVALRCDPISGHVSLFWYQQALGQGPEFLTYFQNEAQLDKSGLPSDRFFAERPEGSVSTLKIQRTQQEDSAVYLCASSLRLAKNIQYFGAGTRLSVL.

This clone was seen a handful of times. The rearrangement links TRBV25-1 to TRBJ1-4, with TRBD1 as a possible D gene (5 bases). The germline gives CDR1 MGHDK, CDR2 SYGVNS. The CDR3 has 15 amino acids. V lost 2 bases and J 2 bases, leaving 9 bases between the germline ends. The CDR3 DNA reads TGTGCCAGCAGTGAAGGGGCAGGGACTAATGAAAAACTGTTTTTT. Translated, it gives CASSEGAGTNEKLFF.

This clone was recorded a few times. The CDR3 spells CATSKRLANDEQFF. CDR3 nucleotide sequence: TGTGCCACCAGCAAACGACTAGCGAACGATGAGCAGTTCTTC. V and J are TRBV15 and TRBJ2-1; 8 nucleotides match TRBD2. Germline trimming cut 4 bases from V and 8 bases from J; bases unmatched to any gene: 7. This CDR3 is 14 amino acids long. Germline V gene sequence: CDR1 LNHNV, CDR2 YYDKDF (reference sequence).

This chain links TRBV13 with TRBJ1-1; D is ambiguous. The CDR3 extends over 11 amino acids. Germline-derived CDR1 and CDR2 are PRHDT and FYEKMQ (reference sequence). Trimming left V 3 bases short and J 3 bases short, with 2 bases between. Here the CDR3 DNA reads TGTGCCAGCAGCTTTGACACTGAAGCTTTCTTT. It is translated as CASSFDTEAFF.

The rearrangement uses TRBV29-1 and TRBJ1-5, with D unresolved. The CDR3 is made up of 10 amino acids. Per germline, CDR1 SQVTM and CDR2 ANQGSEA. The V gene lost 4 bases and the J gene lost 9 bases, with 7 bases spanning the gap. The CDR3 here is CSVGEGPQHF. CDR3 nucleotide sequence: TGCAGCGTTGGTGAGGGGCCCCAGCATTTT.

V and J are TRBV27 and TRBJ1-2; D not resolved. This CDR3 is 12 amino acids long. V dropped 8 bases and J dropped 6 bases, with 13 bases sitting between them. Germline V gives CDR1 MNHEY, CDR2 SMNVEV (reference sequence). The CDR3 DNA follows: TGTGCCAGCGGTGGGGTATTACATGGCTACACCTTC. This codes for CASGGVLHGYTF.

This clone has only a few counts. The chain is built from TRBV7-3 and TRBJ2-2, with a weak D call TRBD1 (6 bases). The V gene lost 9 bases and the J gene lost 3 bases, with 14 bases spanning the gap. This CDR3 comprises 14 residues. The germline V gene has CDR1 SGHTA and CDR2 FQGTGA. The DNA for the CDR3 is TGTGCCAGTCAAAAGGGGGTAGACACCGGGGAGCTGTTTTTT. Its protein product is CASQKGVDTGELFF.